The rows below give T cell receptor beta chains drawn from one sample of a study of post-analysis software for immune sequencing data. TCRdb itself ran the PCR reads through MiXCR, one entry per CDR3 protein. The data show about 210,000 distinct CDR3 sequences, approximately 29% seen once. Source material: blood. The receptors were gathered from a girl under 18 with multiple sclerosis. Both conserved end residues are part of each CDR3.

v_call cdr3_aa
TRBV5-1 CASSLAEDEQFF
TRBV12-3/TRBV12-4 CASSFRDRDYEQYF
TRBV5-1 CASSLATGRNTEAFF
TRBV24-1 CATRVGGFSNQPQHF
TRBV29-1 CSVPPVRWENEQFF
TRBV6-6 CASSRDRDSGANVLTF
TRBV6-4 CAGRPGTGASYGYTF
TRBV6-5 CASSYGVLQGASNQPQHF
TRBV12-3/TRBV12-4 CASNPDRNNSPLHF
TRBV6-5 CAGSYRGVGYNEQFF
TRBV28 CATSAGALDLNTEAFF
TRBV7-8 CASSPGTGPNEQFF
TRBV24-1 CATSDRTGISNQPQHF
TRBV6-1 CASSEVYRGNTDTQYF
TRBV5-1 CASRTGLSQETQYF
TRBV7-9 CASSPYNEQYF
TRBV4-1 CASSQGDWNTEAFF
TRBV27 CASSLSGRGADTQYF
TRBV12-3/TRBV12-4 CASSPRRQSSYEQYF
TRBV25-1 CASSDPREGQNIQYF
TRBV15 CATSRERSTGGRAVTDTQYF
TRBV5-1 CASSSTGTDTQYF
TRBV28 CASSLWGQGNTEAFF
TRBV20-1 CSATKTGTANTEAFF
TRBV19 CASTPLTRGQAFF
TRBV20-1 CSARDPSGLGEQFF
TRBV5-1 CASGVDEYNEQFF
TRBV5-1 CASSPEGGTSVNEQFF
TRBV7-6 CASSIRTGNEQYF
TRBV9 CASSVATTNEQFF
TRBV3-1 CASSRPWGSSYNEQFF
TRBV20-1 CSARAGTSSYNEQFF
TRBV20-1 CSARVIAGGYEQYF
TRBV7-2 CASSLAETLGDEQFF
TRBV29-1 CSVEGRGGLGTDTQYF
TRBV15 CATSRVEGNHGYTF
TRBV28 CAGRDSREGIQYF
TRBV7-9 CASSHPSGGAGSYEQYF
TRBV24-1 CATSDSGLAGDWTQYF
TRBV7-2 CASSPKLESYGYTF
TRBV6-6 CASRGQGVSEAFF
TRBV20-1 CSAGGQGNADTQYF
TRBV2 CASSHHTGEPNYGYTF
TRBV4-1 CASSHRDRDNSPLHF
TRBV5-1 CASSSASSVLDTQYF
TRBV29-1 CSVSAGITDTQYF
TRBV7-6 CASSVRSYNEQFF
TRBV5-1 CASSLRVRSEETQYF
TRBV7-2 CASSLGAGGRASYEQYF
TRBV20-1 CSVFQRSGQGSREQYF
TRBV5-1 CASSRRPGREVNEQFF
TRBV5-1 CASSYSGRPTDTQYF